One sample yielded the 11 T cell receptor beta chains listed below, sequenced in a study of control samples from healthy donors and cancer patients. The data were produced by immunoSEQ multiplex PCR, yet TCRdb's version contains in-frame clones alone and is incomplete. Seen here are about 100,000 clones, about 90% observed once, and the top ten hold 18%. Sequencing was performed on blood. These receptors came from a woman in her fifties or sixties in good health.

The chain joins TRBV9 to TRBJ2-7; 8 bases are shared with TRBD2. The germline V gene has CDR1 SGDLS and CDR2 YYNGEE. The junction had 2 bases not matched to a gene; V was cut back by 0 bases and J by 6 bases. The CDR3 length is 13 residues. The CDR3 nucleotides are TGTGCCAGCAGCGTAGCCGCGGGAGGCGAGCAGTACGTC. Amino acids: CASSVAAGGEQYV.

The J gene is TRBJ1-3, the V gene TRBV10-3, with D unresolved. Germline V gene lookup returns CDR1 ENHRY and CDR2 SYGVKD. CDR3 length: 11 amino acids. Trimming cost V 10 bases and J 4 bases, with 8 bases left between them. For the CDR3, the DNA is TGTGCCACCGGTGGAGGAAACACCATATATTTT. This encodes CATGGGNTIYF.

This clone occurred a few times. The chain couples TRBV6-5 to TRBJ1-6; the D is unclear. V was shortened by 8 bases and J by 7 bases, with 12 bases between the two germline ends. CDR1 and CDR2 (germline): MNHEY, SVGAGI. CDR3 length: 13 residues. The CDR3 reads CASVLRRNSPLHF. The CDR3 bases are TGTGCCAGCGTTCTCAGGCGCAATTCACCCCTCCACTTT.

J is TRBJ1-5 and V is TRBV29-1; 7 bases align to TRBD1. V shed 4 bases and J 2 bases; nucleotides not matched to a gene: 5. Germline assignment: CDR1 SQVTM and CDR2 ANQGSEA. CDR3 length equals 14 residues. The CDR3 DNA is TGCAGCGTTGCCCAGGGGGGTCGCAATCAGCCCCAGCATTTT. It translates to CSVAQGGRNQPQHF. The full variable domain, with the rest looked up from reference TRBV29-1 and TRBJ1-5, is SAVISQKPSRDICQRGTSLTIQCQVDSQVTMMFWYRQQPGQSLTLIATANQGSEATYESGFVIDKFPISRPNLTFSTLTVSNMSPEDSSIYLCSVAQGGRNQPQHFGDGTRLSIL.

CDR3 in DNA: TGTGCCAGTAGTATACAGGGCGGAGGGCGATATGGCTACACCTTC. Translation: CASSIQGGGRYGYTF. The chain recombines TRBV19 with TRBJ1-2; D is perhaps TRBD1 (5 bases). V dropped 2 bases and J dropped 5 bases, with 15 bases sitting between them. The V gene's germline CDR1 is LNHDA and CDR2 SQIVND (reference sequence). This CDR3 contains 15 residues. Variable domain in full (rest from reference TRBV19 and TRBJ1-2): DGGITQSPKYLFRKEGQNVTLSCEQNLNHDAMYWYRQDPGQGLRLIYYSQIVNDFQKGDIAEGYSVSREKKESFPLTVTSAQKNPTAFYLCASSIQGGGRYGYTFGSGTRLTVV.

The CDR3 DNA is TGTGCCAGCAGTGAAGGGACAGGGGGCAGGAAGACTGAAGCTTTCTTT. Translated, it gives CASSEGTGGRKTEAFF. The chain couples TRBV6-1 to TRBJ1-1; 11 nucleotides agree with TRBD1. The CDR3 totals 16 residues. The V gene's germline CDR1 is MNHNS and CDR2 SASEGT. Germline trimming cut 1 base from V and 5 bases from J; bases unmatched to any gene: 6.

The DNA of the CDR3 is TGTGCCAGCTCACCGTCCCACAGTCAAGAGACCCAGTACTTC. It codes for CASSPSHSQETQYF. V gene TRBV18 combines with J gene TRBJ2-5; D not resolved. Trimming cost V 3 bases and J 2 bases, with 10 bases left between them. The CDR3 spans 14 residues. In germline, CDR1 is KGHSH, CDR2 LQKENI.

The rearrangement joins TRBV7-9 to TRBJ2-5; D call uncertain. CDR1 is SEHNR and CDR2 is FQNEAQ in the germline V gene (reference sequence). Trimming removed 2 bases from V and 4 bases from J, with 5 bases in between. The CDR3 extends over 12 amino acids. CDR3 sequence (DNA): TGTGCCAGCAGCTTATCCATAGAGACCCAGTACTTC. It translates to CASSLSIETQYF.

The sample holds a few counts of this clone. The chain employs TRBV3-1 (or the pseudogene TRBV3-2) and TRBJ2-7, with unresolved D. Germline assignment: CDR1 LGHDT and CDR2 YNNKEL (reference sequence). The V end lost 1 base, the J end lost 3 bases, and 10 bases lay between the germline ends. The CDR3 covers 14 residues. CDR3 protein: CASSQGLGVYEQYV. The CDR3 nucleotides read TGTGCCAGCAGCCAAGGTCTTGGGGTCTACGAGCAGTACGTC.

This chain links TRBV5-4 with TRBJ2-2; a possible D gene is TRBD1 (6 bases). Germline CDR1 reads SGHNT; CDR2 reads YYREEE (reference sequence). V lost 3 bases and J lost 5, with 14 bases in between. This CDR3 spans 15 amino acids. In nucleotides, the CDR3 is TGTGCCAGCAGCTCAAGGGACAAGAGGACCGGGGAGCTGTTTTTT. Its translation: CASSSRDKRTGELFF.

The chain uses TRBV6-5 and TRBJ1-2; tentatively, D is TRBD1 (5 bases). CDR1 and CDR2 (germline): MNHEY, SVGAGI. This CDR3 is 12 amino acids long. The V and J ends lost 8 bases and 2 bases respectively, with 9 bases between them. CDR3 DNA sequence: TGTGCCAGCGTTGGGGGAAACTATGGCTACACCTTC. It encodes CASVGGNYGYTF.